The clone carrying this T cell receptor (beta chain) was counted ten times or more. TCRdb redid the calling of the RT-PCR reads with MiXCR, one entry per CDR3 protein. The profile shows about 700,000 distinct CDR3 sequences, 12% to 15% of them singletons. Germline V gives CDR1 SGHRS, CDR2 YFSETQ. V lost 0 bases and J 0 bases, leaving 6 bases between the germline ends. The CDR3 covers 14 residues. The sequenced material came from memory CD4+ T cells from blood. This TCR was recovered from a female donor in good health, serving as a healthy control. The chain recombines TRBV5-1 with TRBJ2-5; no reliable D call. The DNA of the CDR3 is TGCGCCAGCAGCTTGGAGGGCCACCAAGAGACCCAGTACTTC. Its protein product is CASSLEGHQETQYF.